Described below is a single T cell receptor (beta chain) sequence and its context. Its antigen specificity is not known. No qualities accompany the bases; no much larger clone lies one base away. This sample was included in a study of regulatory T cells in long-lasting Graves disease (dated by TCRdb to the early 2020s). Regarding the research as a whole: Patients with newly diagnosed Graves' disease had been on antithyroid drugs for under 3 months. Persistent Graves' disease patients were compared with newly diagnosed Graves' disease patients by peripheral blood TCR sequencing and RNA sequencing. The study was registered as a clinical trial and conducted in China. TCR sequencing covered some 13 persistent and 20 newly diagnosed Graves' disease patients, around 33 samples in total.

On the study overall, not on this receptor specifically: Persistent disease showed preferential use of TRBV28, TRBJ1-2 and TRBJ2-5, whereas newly diagnosed disease favored TRBV20-1 and TRBJ2-1. The small sample size was acknowledged by the authors as a limitation that may reduce accuracy. A larger number of public clonotypes was shared among persistent patients (around 2,500) than among newly diagnosed patients (approximately 1,000). Only the TCR beta chain was sequenced and analyzed. Compared with newly diagnosed patients, patients with persistent Graves' disease had lower TCR Shannon entropy and fewer highly expanded clones, which suggests clonal expansion. Peripheral blood alone was examined, since thyroid tissue, which constituted the primary lesion, could not be accessed.

Library preparation used multiplex PCR. The sequencing machine was an Illumina HiSeq 4000. CDR3 regions were amplified by Arm-PCR with iRepertoire HTBI primers to construct TCR beta libraries. Before sequencing, the PCR products underwent gel purification. As for the authors' bioinformatics: Across samples, 60 to 75 TRBV and roughly 15 TRBJ segments were identified and used for gene usage analysis of CDR3 amino acid clonotypes. Filtered high-quality paired reads were merged into contigs using COPE and FqMerger. BLAST was used to align contigs to IMGT TRBV, TRBD and TRBJ reference genes, with CDR3 defined following IMGT. Any clonotype with a frequency above 0.1% was counted as a highly expanded clone. Shannon entropy served as the measure of repertoire diversity, while the Gini coefficient captured V-J evenness. Clonotypes shared by more than one individual were considered public. TCRdb passed the public sequencing reads through fastp at Q25 and MiXCR, retaining productive beta sequences. Entries are consolidated by CDR3 protein sequence, retaining the most common genes and DNA. The V and J calls, along with clone size, are taken from TCRdb and not from the paper's own processing. The sample has around 360,000 distinct CDR3 sequences on record, around 15% of them singletons. The ten most abundant clones make up 20% to 25% of the sample.

In light of the paper, this sample's time point label describes: newly diagnosed GD, antithyroid drugs for less than 3 months. For both TCR sequencing and RNA sequencing, RNA was extracted from PBMCs using TRIzol. The diagnosis of Graves' disease was made according to American Thyroid Association guidelines. Recruitment of patients was carried out at an endocrinology department in Xi'an, China. From each patient, approximately 10 milliliters of peripheral blood was collected into an EDTA anticoagulant tube. Ficoll Paque Plus density gradient separation was used to isolate PBMCs, and no additional T cell sorting was done. An Agilent 2100 Bioanalyzer and agarose gel were used to check RNA quality, while a NanoDrop 2000 measured RNA concentration. CDR1 and CDR2, per the germline V gene, are MDHEN and SYDVKM. From its cysteine to its phenylalanine, the CDR3 spans 16 amino acids. Only the CDR3 DNA stays, 48 bases, in frame from base 1. V is reduced by 6 bases and J by 2 bases, leaving a spacing of 17 bases between them.

This sample was also put to use in a study of T cells in Graves' hyperthyroidism and ophthalmopathy. According to the second study: A patient counted as having stable Graves' hyperthyroidism if no progression to ophthalmopathy occurred over 18 months of follow-up. The hyperthyroidism patients were between 18 and 65 years old and newly diagnosed, with a disease duration of less than 2 months. Patients with uncontrolled infections, other autoimmune diseases, pregnancy or lactation were excluded. Clinical symptoms, serum thyroxine and TRAb, thyroid ultrasound, and orbital computed tomography formed the basis for the diagnoses. The first round of RT-PCR for the TCR CDR3 was performed with the HTBI primer set and the Qiagen OneStep RT-PCR kit. Blood samples also contained most of the expanded thyroid clonotypes (frequency above 0.001), which suggests that blood repertoires may reflect thyroid immune responses. A 13 V-J signature model separated ophthalmopathy from stable hyperthyroidism, with just over 85% sensitivity and 81.08% specificity in cross-validation and 80%/75% in testing. In validation, progression to ophthalmopathy was predicted by the model with about 70% sensitivity and 72.22% specificity, a median of 6.5 months before onset. A discovery cohort of about 100 patients, approximately 45 with Graves' ophthalmopathy and 55 to 60 with stable Graves' hyperthyroidism, was used to find distinguishing TCR V-J signatures. Prospective prediction of ophthalmopathy was tested in an independent validation cohort consisting of 18 to 20 hyperthyroidism patients and 15 or so patients who later progressed to ophthalmopathy. The 75 to 100 discovery patients were divided at random into training and test sets in a 7:3 ratio. In addition, the study compared T-cell repertoires in thyroid tissue and in blood from roughly 6 Graves' hyperthyroidism patients. Following sampling, methimazole starting at 30 mg daily was given to hyperthyroidism patients, and high-dose intravenous methylprednisolone was given to ophthalmopathy patients. A second multiplex PCR round built the libraries, followed by size selection and purification. Paired-end sequencing of the libraries was performed with 100 bp reads on an Illumina HiSeq2000. SOAPnuke was used to process the raw data, removing reads that contained adapters or uncalled bases, had a mean Phred below 15, or lacked an exact match to the constant primer or identifier. High-quality paired reads were merged with COPE v1.2.5, and unique nucleotide sequences were defined as clonotypes. MiTCR v1.1 was used to align the clonotypes against IMGT TRBV, TRBD and TRBJ reference segments. The analysis included only V-J combinations with a frequency above 0.0001, which together covered 99% to 99.2% of the repertoires. The TCS score was defined as F50 (clonal expansion) divided by E x V (chaos), with BLOSUM62-based TCRdist calculated between CDR3 peptides within each V-J. Welch's t-statistics and random forest reduced roughly 530 V-J features to roughly 13, which were used in a naive Bayes classifier (R e1071). No statistical method was used to fix the sample size in advance, and group allocation was not hidden from the investigators. TCR Vbeta CDR3 sequencing of 130 to 150 peripheral blood samples (around 45 ophthalmopathy, about 80 hyperthyroidism and some 17 progressor patients) is reported in the paper.

The sample was peripheral blood mononuclear cells (PBMCs), taken at new diagnosis, from a patient treated with antithyroid drugs. This sequence was found in a woman aged 18 to 35 with Graves disease. Donor details come from another sample of the same person, matched by shared clones. The V and J segments used are TRBV28 and TRBJ1-3; a tentative D match to TRBD1 spans 5 bases. The DNA reads as follows: TGTGCCAGCAGGGGGGGTTTTTTTGGGCCTGGAAACACCATATATTTT. Translated, it gives CASRGGFFGPGNTIYF.